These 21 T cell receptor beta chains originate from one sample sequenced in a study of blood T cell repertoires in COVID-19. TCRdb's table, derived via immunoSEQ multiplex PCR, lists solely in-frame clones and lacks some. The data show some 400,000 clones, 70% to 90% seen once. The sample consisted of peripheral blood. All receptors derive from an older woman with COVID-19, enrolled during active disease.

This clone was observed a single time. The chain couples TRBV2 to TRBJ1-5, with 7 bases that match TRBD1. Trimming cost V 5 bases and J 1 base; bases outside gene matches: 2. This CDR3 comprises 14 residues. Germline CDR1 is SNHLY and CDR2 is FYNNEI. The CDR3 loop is CASSLTGSNQPQHF. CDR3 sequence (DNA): TGTGCCAGCAGTCTGACAGGGAGCAATCAGCCCCAGCATTTT.

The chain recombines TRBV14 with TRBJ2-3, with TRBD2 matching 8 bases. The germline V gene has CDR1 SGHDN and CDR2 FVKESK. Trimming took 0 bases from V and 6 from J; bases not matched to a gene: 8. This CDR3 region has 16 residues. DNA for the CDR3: TGTGCCAGCAGCCAAGAACGGCTAGCGGGCGCGGATACGCAGTATTTT. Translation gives CASSQERLAGADTQYF.

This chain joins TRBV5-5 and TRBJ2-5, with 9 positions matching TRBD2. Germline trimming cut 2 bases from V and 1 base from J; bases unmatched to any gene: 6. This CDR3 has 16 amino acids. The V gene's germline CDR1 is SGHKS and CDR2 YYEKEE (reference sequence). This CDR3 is CASSFLAGRIQETQYF. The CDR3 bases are TGTGCCAGCAGCTTTCTAGCGGGGAGGATCCAAGAGACCCAGTACTTC.

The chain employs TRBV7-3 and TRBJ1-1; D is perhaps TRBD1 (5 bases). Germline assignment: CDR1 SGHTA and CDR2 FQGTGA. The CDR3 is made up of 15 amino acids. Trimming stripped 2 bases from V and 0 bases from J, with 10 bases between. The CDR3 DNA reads TGTGCCAGCAGCTTACTCGGAGGGGTGAACACTGAAGCTTTCTTT. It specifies CASSLLGGVNTEAFF.

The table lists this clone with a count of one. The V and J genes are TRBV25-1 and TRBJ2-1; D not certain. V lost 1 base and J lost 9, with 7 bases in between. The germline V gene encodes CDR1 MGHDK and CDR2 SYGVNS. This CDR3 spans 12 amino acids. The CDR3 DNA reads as TGTGCCAGCAGTGAATTGAGAGGTGAGCAGTTCTTC. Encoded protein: CASSELRGEQFF.

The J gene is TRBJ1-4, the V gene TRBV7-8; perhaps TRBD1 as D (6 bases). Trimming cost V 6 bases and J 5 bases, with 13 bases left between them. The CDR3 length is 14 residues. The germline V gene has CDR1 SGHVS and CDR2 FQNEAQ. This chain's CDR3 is CASSLGHRNEKLFF. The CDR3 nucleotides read TGTGCCAGCAGTTTGGGACATCGAAATGAAAAACTGTTTTTT.

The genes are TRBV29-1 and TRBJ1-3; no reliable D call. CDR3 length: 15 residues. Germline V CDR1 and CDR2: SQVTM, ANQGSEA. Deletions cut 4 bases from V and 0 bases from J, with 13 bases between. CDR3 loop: CSVVFGGSSGNTIYF. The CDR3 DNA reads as TGCAGCGTTGTCTTCGGTGGGAGCTCTGGAAACACCATATATTTT.

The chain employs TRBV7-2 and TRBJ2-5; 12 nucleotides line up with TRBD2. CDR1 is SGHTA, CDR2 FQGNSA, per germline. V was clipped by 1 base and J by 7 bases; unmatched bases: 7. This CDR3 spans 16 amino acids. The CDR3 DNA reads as TGTGCCAGCAGCTTAGACGGACTAGCGGGGCAGGTGACCCAGTACTTC. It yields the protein CASSLDGLAGQVTQYF.

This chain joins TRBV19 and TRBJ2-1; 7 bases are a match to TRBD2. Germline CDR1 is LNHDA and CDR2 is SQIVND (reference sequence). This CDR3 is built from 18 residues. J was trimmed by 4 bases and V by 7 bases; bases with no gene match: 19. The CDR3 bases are TGTGCCAGTACCCCCCTGGGCGGGACTACTGACCCTTACAATGAGCAGTTCTTC. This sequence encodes CASTPLGGTTDPYNEQFF.

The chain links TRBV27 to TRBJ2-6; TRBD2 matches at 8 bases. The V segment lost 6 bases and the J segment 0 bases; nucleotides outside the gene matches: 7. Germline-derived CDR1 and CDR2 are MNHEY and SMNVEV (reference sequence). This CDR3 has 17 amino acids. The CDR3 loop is CASSPPAGGSGANVLTF. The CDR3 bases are TGTGCCAGCAGCCCGCCTGCGGGGGGCTCTGGGGCCAACGTCCTGACTTTC.

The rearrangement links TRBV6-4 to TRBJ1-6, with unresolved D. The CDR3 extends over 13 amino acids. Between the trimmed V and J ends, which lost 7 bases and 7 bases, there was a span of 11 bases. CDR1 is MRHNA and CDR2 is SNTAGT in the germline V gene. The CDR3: CASTPGGNSPLHF. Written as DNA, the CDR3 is TGTGCCAGCACCCCCGGCGGAAATTCACCCCTCCACTTT.

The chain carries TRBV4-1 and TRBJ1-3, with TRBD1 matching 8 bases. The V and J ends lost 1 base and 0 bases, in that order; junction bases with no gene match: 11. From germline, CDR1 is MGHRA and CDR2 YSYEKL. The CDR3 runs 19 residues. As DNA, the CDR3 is TGCGCCAGCAGCCAAGCACCCTTCGCAGGACAGGGCTCTGGAAACACCATATATTTT. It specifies CASSQAPFAGQGSGNTIYF.

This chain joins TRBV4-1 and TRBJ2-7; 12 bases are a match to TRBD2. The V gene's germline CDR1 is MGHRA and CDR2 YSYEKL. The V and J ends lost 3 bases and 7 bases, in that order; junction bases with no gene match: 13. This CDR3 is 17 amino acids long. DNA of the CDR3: TGCGCCAGCAGCCAGGGTACTAGCGGGGGGCCCCAAGGGGAGCAGTACTTC. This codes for CASSQGTSGGPQGEQYF.

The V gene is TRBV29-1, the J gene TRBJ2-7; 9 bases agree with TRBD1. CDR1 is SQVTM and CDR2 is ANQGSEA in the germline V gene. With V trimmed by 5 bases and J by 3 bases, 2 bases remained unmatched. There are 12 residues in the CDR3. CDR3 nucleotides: TGCAGCGTTCGGGACAGGGACTACGAGCAGTACTTC. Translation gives CSVRDRDYEQYF.

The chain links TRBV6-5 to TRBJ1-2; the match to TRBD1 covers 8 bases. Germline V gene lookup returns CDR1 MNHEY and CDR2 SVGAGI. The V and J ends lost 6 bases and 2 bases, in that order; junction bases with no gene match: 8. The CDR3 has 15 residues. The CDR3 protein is CASRGQATGNYGYTF. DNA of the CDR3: TGTGCCAGCAGGGGACAGGCAACTGGGAACTATGGCTACACCTTC.

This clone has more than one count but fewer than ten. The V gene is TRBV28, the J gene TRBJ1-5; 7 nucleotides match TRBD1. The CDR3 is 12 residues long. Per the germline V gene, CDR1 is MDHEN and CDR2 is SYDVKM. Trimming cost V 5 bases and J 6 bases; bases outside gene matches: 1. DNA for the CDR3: TGTGCCAGCAGTACAGGGGTTCAGCCCCAGCATTTT. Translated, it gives CASSTGVQPQHF.

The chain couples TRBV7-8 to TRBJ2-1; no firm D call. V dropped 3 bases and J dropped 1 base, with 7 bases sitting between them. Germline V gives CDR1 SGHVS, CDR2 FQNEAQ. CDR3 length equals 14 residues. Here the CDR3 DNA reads TGTGCCAGCAGCTTCACTGAATCCTACAATGAGCAGTTCTTC. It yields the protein CASSFTESYNEQFF.

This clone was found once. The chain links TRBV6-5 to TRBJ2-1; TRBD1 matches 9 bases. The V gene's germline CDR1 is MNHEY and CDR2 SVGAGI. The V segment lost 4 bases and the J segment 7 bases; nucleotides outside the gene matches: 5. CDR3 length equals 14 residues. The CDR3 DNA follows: TGTGCCAGCAGTTCGGGGACAGGGATGAATGAGCAGTTCTTC. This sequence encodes CASSSGTGMNEQFF.

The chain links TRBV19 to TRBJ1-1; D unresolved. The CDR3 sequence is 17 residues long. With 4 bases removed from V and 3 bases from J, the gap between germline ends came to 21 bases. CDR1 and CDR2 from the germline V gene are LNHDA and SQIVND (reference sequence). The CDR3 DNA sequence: TGTGCCAGTAGTAATGGACTTGTGCTTTTGAAGGACACTGAAGCTTTCTTT. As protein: CASSNGLVLLKDTEAFF.

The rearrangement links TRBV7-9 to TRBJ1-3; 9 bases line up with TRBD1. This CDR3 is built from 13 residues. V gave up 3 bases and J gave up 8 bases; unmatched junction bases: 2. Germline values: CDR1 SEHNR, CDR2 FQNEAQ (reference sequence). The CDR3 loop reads CASSFDRGDTIYF. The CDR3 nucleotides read TGTGCCAGCAGCTTCGACAGGGGGGACACCATATATTTT.

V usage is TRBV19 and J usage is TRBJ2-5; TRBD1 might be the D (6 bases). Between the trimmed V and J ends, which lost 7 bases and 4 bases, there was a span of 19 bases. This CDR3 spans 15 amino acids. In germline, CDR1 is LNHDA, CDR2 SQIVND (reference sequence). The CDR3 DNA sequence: TGTGCCAGTACTGTAAGGCAGGGGAGCGGAGAGACCCAGTACTTC. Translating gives CASTVRQGSGETQYF.